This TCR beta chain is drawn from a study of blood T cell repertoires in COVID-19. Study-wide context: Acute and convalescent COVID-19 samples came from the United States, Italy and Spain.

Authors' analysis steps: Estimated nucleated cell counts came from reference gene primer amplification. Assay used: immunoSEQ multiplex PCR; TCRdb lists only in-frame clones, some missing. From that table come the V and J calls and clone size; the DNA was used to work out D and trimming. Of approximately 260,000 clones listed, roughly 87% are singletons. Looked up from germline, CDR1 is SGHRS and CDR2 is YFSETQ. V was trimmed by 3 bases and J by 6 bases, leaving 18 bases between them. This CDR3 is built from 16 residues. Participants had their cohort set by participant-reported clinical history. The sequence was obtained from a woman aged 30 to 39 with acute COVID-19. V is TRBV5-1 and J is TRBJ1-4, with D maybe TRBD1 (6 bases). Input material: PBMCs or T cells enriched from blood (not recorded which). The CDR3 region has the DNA TGCGCCAGCAGCTCCCTAGGGGGTGTGCAGGATGAAAAACTGTTTTTT. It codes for CASSSLGGVQDEKLFF.